The rows below give T cell receptor beta chains drawn from one sample of a study of T cell responses to AZD1222 COVID-19 vaccine. Assay used: immunoSEQ multiplex PCR; TCRdb lists only in-frame clones, some missing. The sample yields over 120,000 clones, about nine tenths seen once. The sequences come from peripheral blood, collected 28 days after the second AZD1222 dose. These receptors came from an adult who received the AZD1222 COVID-19 vaccine. CDR3s include the opening cysteine and the closing phenylalanine or tryptophan. D genes are given only for firm matches. Clone size appears in some rows only: once, few, many, or a class for an expanded clone.

V	J	D	size	CDR3	DNA
TRBV6-1	TRBJ2-1	TRBD1	-	CASSEQGGSRNEQFF	TGTGCCAGCAGTGAACAAGGGGGCTCACGGAATGAGCAGTTCTTC
TRBV19	TRBJ1-2	-	once	CASSIGQTNTYTF	TGTGCCAGTAGTATAGGACAGACTAATACCTACACCTTC
TRBV4-1	TRBJ1-1	-	-	CASSQEPLRGTEAFF	TGCGCCAGCAGCCAAGAACCTTTACGGGGCACTGAAGCTTTCTTT
TRBV19	TRBJ2-1	-	-	CASSISKSRNEQFF	TGTGCCAGTAGTATAAGTAAGAGCCGCAATGAGCAGTTCTTC
TRBV29-1	TRBJ1-4	TRBD1	-	CSVGVDRGSKLFF	TGCAGCGTTGGTGTGGACAGGGGCTCCAAACTGTTTTTT
TRBV5-6	TRBJ2-1	-	-	CASSLSGTGYNEQFF	TGTGCCAGCAGCTTAAGCGGCACAGGGTACAATGAGCAGTTCTTC
TRBV29-1	TRBJ2-5	-	-	CSAAFVAGETQYF	TGCAGCGCCGCCTTTGTGGCGGGAGAGACCCAGTACTTC
TRBV27	TRBJ1-1	-	-	CASRRGVYTEAFF	TGTGCCAGTCGACGGGGGGTGTACACTGAAGCTTTCTTT
TRBV6-5	TRBJ2-2	TRBD1	few	CASRDRDAGELFF	TGTGCCAGCAGAGACAGGGACGCCGGGGAGCTGTTTTTT
TRBV6-5	TRBJ1-1	-	few	CASSNREGGAEAFF	TGTGCCAGCAGCAACAGGGAAGGAGGAGCTGAAGCTTTCTTT
TRBV27	TRBJ1-2	-	once	CASSLSVSGLRRGYTF	TGTGCCAGCAGTTTATCCGTATCGGGACTCCGCCGGGGCTACACCTTC
TRBV5-1	TRBJ1-1	TRBD1	-	CASSSTGERAEAFF	TGCGCCAGCAGCTCGACAGGGGAAAGGGCTGAAGCTTTCTTT
TRBV27	TRBJ2-7	-	-	CASRKGGTGNYEQYF	TGTGCCAGCAGAAAGGGGGGCACCGGGAACTACGAGCAGTACTTC
TRBV6-2/TRBV6-3	TRBJ1-2	-	-	CASSLQGFYGYTF	TGTGCCAGCAGTTTGCAGGGTTTCTATGGCTACACCTTC
TRBV30	TRBJ1-5	-	-	CAWSVSWQPQHF	TGTGCCTGGAGTGTCTCGTGGCAGCCCCAGCATTTT
TRBV7-2	TRBJ1-6	-	-	CASSSQWDTNSPLHF	TGTGCCAGCAGCTCCCAGTGGGATACTAATTCACCCCTCCACTTT
TRBV5-6	TRBJ2-5	-	-	CASSPGAYQETQYF	TGTGCCAGCAGCCCCGGGGCCTACCAAGAGACCCAGTACTTC
TRBV4-3	TRBJ1-4	TRBD1	-	CASSQPPTGSGGEKLFF	TGCGCCAGCAGCCAACCCCCGACAGGGAGTGGAGGGGAAAAACTGTTTTTT
TRBV30	TRBJ2-7	-	-	CAWSEYGGSSYEQYF	TGTGCCTGGAGTGAATACGGCGGAAGCTCCTACGAGCAGTACTTC
TRBV28	TRBJ2-3	TRBD2	-	CASRTLGRVTDTQYF	TGTGCCAGCAGAACCCTAGGGAGGGTAACAGATACGCAGTATTTT
TRBV7-9	TRBJ1-5	TRBD1	-	CASSMGQGNNQPQHF	TGTGCCAGCAGCATGGGACAGGGCAACAATCAGCCCCAGCATTTT
TRBV9	TRBJ2-3	-	-	CASSPRAGDTQYF	TGTGCCAGCAGCCCTCGGGCGGGAGATACGCAGTATTTT
TRBV6-4	TRBJ1-5	-	-	CASMGLGTEEHF	TGTGCCAGCATGGGGCTGGGGACGGAAGAGCATTTT
TRBV18	TRBJ1-3	-	-	CASSRGDSGNTIYF	TGTGCCAGCTCACGGGGAGACTCTGGAAACACCATATATTTT
TRBV27	TRBJ1-6	-	-	CASGQNNSPLHF	TGTGCCAGCGGCCAGAATAATTCACCCCTCCACTTT
TRBV15	TRBJ2-5	-	-	CATSRDVSGTQETQYF	TGTGCCACCAGCAGAGATGTCTCCGGGACCCAAGAGACCCAGTACTTC
TRBV10-1	TRBJ1-6	TRBD1	-	CASSTGTGAPLHF	TGCGCCAGCAGCACCGGGACAGGGGCACCCCTCCACTTT
TRBV27	TRBJ2-7	TRBD1	-	CASSLGQVSYEQYF	TGTGCCAGCAGTCTGGGACAGGTTTCCTACGAGCAGTACTTC
TRBV9	TRBJ1-2	-	-	CASSEGTIGRGYTF	TGTGCCAGCAGCGAAGGGACAATAGGACGGGGCTACACCTTC
TRBV2	TRBJ2-5	-	-	CASRRDSASETQYF	TGTGCCAGCAGGCGGGACAGCGCCTCGGAGACCCAGTACTTC
TRBV11-2	TRBJ2-3	-	-	CASSFGDSTDTQYF	TGTGCCAGCAGCTTTGGGGACAGCACAGATACGCAGTATTTT
TRBV9	TRBJ1-2	-	few	CASSARQPFYGYTF	TGTGCCAGCAGCGCCCGACAGCCCTTCTATGGCTACACCTTC
TRBV27	TRBJ2-7	-	once	CASSLLAGRAYEQYF	TGTGCCAGCAGTTTACTGGCAGGTCGTGCCTACGAGCAGTACTTC
TRBV6-6	TRBJ1-2	-	-	CASTPTGGRGYTF	TGTGCCAGCACCCCGACCGGCGGTCGAGGCTACACCTTC
TRBV6-2/TRBV6-3	TRBJ2-2	-	-	CASSYWGADTGELFF	TGTGCCAGCAGTTACTGGGGGGCGGACACCGGGGAGCTGTTTTTT
TRBV29-1	TRBJ2-2	-	-	CSVEARIRTGELFF	TGCAGCGTTGAGGCTAGAATCCGCACCGGGGAGCTGTTTTTT
TRBV28	TRBJ1-1	TRBD1	-	CASTRQGGTEAFF	TGTGCCAGCACAAGGCAGGGGGGTACTGAAGCTTTCTTT
TRBV30	TRBJ2-3	-	-	CAWTTGRADTQYF	TGTGCCTGGACAACAGGGAGGGCAGATACGCAGTATTTT
TRBV4-3	TRBJ2-7	TRBD2	-	CASSQGPSGSSYEQYF	TGCGCCAGCAGCCAGGGGCCTAGCGGGAGCTCCTACGAGCAGTACTTC
TRBV2	TRBJ2-3	-	-	CASSDRTSTDTQYF	TGTGCCAGCAGTGACAGGACTAGCACAGATACGCAGTATTTT
TRBV28	TRBJ1-5	-	-	CASSLMGTGSQPQHF	TGTGCCAGCAGTTTGATGGGGACTGGCAGTCAGCCCCAGCATTTT
TRBV15	TRBJ2-1	TRBD2	-	CATSIARTSGYNEQFF	TGTGCCACCAGCATCGCTAGGACTAGCGGCTACAATGAGCAGTTCTTC